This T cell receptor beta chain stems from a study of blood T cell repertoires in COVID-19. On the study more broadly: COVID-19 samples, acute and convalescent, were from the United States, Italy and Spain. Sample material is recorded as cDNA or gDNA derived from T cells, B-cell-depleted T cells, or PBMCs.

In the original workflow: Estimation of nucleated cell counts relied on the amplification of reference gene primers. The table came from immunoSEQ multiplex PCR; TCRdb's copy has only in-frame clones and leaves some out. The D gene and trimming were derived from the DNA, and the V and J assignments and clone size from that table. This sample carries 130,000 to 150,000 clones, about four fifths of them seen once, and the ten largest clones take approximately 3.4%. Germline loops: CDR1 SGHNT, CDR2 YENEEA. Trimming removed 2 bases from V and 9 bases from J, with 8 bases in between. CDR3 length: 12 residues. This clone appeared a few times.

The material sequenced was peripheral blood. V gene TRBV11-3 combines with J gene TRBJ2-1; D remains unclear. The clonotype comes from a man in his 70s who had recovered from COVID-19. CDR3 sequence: CASSLPGTEQFF. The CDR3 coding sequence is TGTGCCAGCAGCTTACCGGGTACTGAGCAGTTCTTC.